Presented here are 22 T cell receptor beta chains from one specimen sequenced in a study of Graves' ophthalmopathy and Graves' hyperthyroidism. Beta-chain TCR CDR3 regions were amplified from RNA transcripts. Investigators did first-round RT-PCR with HTBI primers, then second-round multiplex PCR. In TCRdb, the multiplex PCR reads were re-called with MiXCR into one record per CDR3 protein. The sample carries 500,000 to 800,000 distinct CDR3 sequences, just over 40% recorded once. The specimen sequenced was peripheral blood. The receptors were sampled from an adult man with Graves' ophthalmopathy.

The V call is TRBV25-1, the J call TRBJ1-2, with 7 bases lining up with TRBD1. Trimming cost V 6 bases and J 7 bases; bases outside gene matches: 5. Germline V gene sequence: CDR1 MGHDK, CDR2 SYGVNS. This CDR3 is 12 amino acids long. The CDR3 spells CASRATGTGYTF. For the CDR3, the DNA is TGTGCCAGCAGGGCGACAGGGACTGGCTACACCTTC.

The chain recombines TRBV5-6 with TRBJ2-6; no clear D. V lost 0 bases, J lost 2 bases, and 15 bases lay in between. CDR1 and CDR2 (germline): SGHDT, YYEEEE. The CDR3 loop spans 18 amino acids. CDR3 bases: TGTGCCAGCAGCTTGGGACATGCAGGATCCGCTGGGGCCAACGTCCTGACTTTC. Translating it yields CASSLGHAGSAGANVLTF.

This clonotype was picked up many times. This chain joins TRBV7-9 and TRBJ2-5; 8 bases map to TRBD1. Germline assignment: CDR1 SEHNR and CDR2 FQNEAQ (reference sequence). This CDR3 region has 17 residues. With V trimmed by 5 bases and J by 0 bases, 11 bases remained unmatched. The CDR3 reads CASSRRPGQEYQETQYF. CDR3 DNA: TGTGCCAGCAGCCGACGACCGGGACAGGAGTACCAAGAGACCCAGTACTTC.

This clonotype was observed at least ten times. The V call is TRBV20-1, the J call TRBJ2-2; D remains ambiguous. The CDR3 sequence is 12 residues long. V lost 7 bases, J lost 2 bases, and 8 bases lay in between. The germline CDR1 and CDR2 sequences are DFQATT and SNEGSKA (reference sequence). The CDR3 DNA reads as TGCAGTGTCCAGTACAACACCGGGGAGCTGTTTTTT. It specifies CSVQYNTGELFF.

This clonotype was observed many times. The rearrangement joins TRBV19 to TRBJ1-5; 7 bases are shared with TRBD1. Germline CDR1 and CDR2: LNHDA and SQIVND (reference sequence). The CDR3 consists of 16 residues. V dropped 4 bases and J dropped 4; count of bases not matched to a gene: 10. The CDR3 nucleotides are TGTGCCAGTAGTACGCTTTGGACAGGCGGGAATCAGCCCCAGCATTTT. Its protein product is CASSTLWTGGNQPQHF.

The chain couples TRBV12-3 or TRBV12-4 to TRBJ1-6; 9 nucleotides align to TRBD1. J gave up 6 bases and V 6 bases, and 9 bases lay outside the gene matches. The length of the CDR3 is 16 residues. CDR3 sequence (DNA): TGTGCCAGCAGCACAGACAGGGGGGACTTTAATTCACCCCTCCACTTT. Its protein is CASSTDRGDFNSPLHF.

This clonotype showed up just a few times. This chain joins TRBV7-9 and TRBJ2-5; possible D gene TRBD2, 5 bases. The CDR3 spans 15 residues. Germline lookup yields CDR1 SEHNR and CDR2 FQNEAQ (reference sequence). The V and J ends lost 5 bases and 10 bases respectively, with 23 bases between them. The CDR3 loop is CASSPADGVPEDQYF. The CDR3 region has the DNA TGTGCCAGCAGCCCTGCGGACGGGGTCCCTGAGGACCAGTACTTC.

The chain has TRBV7-2 and TRBJ1-5, with 7 bases lining up with TRBD1. This CDR3 contains 16 residues. Germline CDR1 and CDR2: SGHTA and FQGNSA. V lost 3 bases and J lost 7; bases outside the gene matches: 12. For the CDR3, the DNA is TGTGCCAGCAGCTTCAAGGGGGCAGGGAAGACCCAGCCCCAGCATTTT. The encoded protein is CASSFKGAGKTQPQHF.

The rearrangement links TRBV11-2 to TRBJ2-7; 8 nucleotides line up with TRBD1. V lost 1 base and J lost 4; bases outside the gene matches: 6. Per germline, CDR1 SGHAT and CDR2 FQNNGV. CDR3 size: 15 residues. CDR3 region: CASSLARGRGYEQYF. CDR3 nucleotide sequence: TGTGCCAGCAGCTTAGCCAGGGGGCGCGGGTACGAGCAGTACTTC.

For this clonotype: This may stem from a read error, because a much larger clone lies one nucleotide away. The rearrangement joins TRBV7-9 to TRBJ1-2; D perhaps matches TRBD1 (5 bases). In germline, CDR1 is SEHNR, CDR2 FQNEAQ (reference sequence). This CDR3 has 15 residues. Trimming took 6 bases from V and 3 from J, leaving 17 bases between them. CDR3 coding DNA: TGTGCCAGCAGTGTGAGGGCAGGGAGCGACTATGGCTACACCTTC. Translating it yields CASSVRAGSDYGYTF.

The CDR3 sequence: CASRWTSGRASNTGELFF. In DNA form, the CDR3 reads TGTGCCAGCAGGTGGACTAGCGGGAGGGCCTCGAACACCGGGGAGCTGTTTTTT. The genes are TRBV19 and TRBJ2-2, with 15 bases aligning to TRBD2. Per the germline V gene, CDR1 is LNHDA and CDR2 is SQIVND (reference sequence). V was clipped by 9 bases and J by 0 bases; unmatched bases: 8. This CDR3 contains 18 residues.

The sample holds many counts of this clonotype. The chain links TRBV2 to TRBJ2-5; TRBD1 matches 10 bases. This CDR3 comprises 12 residues. J gave up 6 bases and V 6 bases, and 1 base lay outside the gene matches. CDR1 and CDR2 (germline): SNHLY, FYNNEI. The CDR3 region is CASRGQGKTQYF. In nucleotides, the CDR3 is TGTGCCAGCAGGGGACAGGGGAAGACCCAGTACTTC.

This chain joins TRBV12-3 or TRBV12-4 and TRBJ1-5, with D uncertain. Trimming shortened V by 6 bases and J by 7 bases, and 13 bases separated the two germline ends. The CDR3 extends over 13 amino acids. CDR3 region: CASRHGGGQPQHF. For the CDR3, the DNA is TGTGCCAGCAGACACGGTGGAGGGCAGCCCCAGCATTTT.

This sequence joins TRBV20-1 and TRBJ1-3; TRBD1 might be the D (6 bases). The length of the CDR3 is 13 residues. The germline CDR1 and CDR2 sequences are DFQATT and SNEGSKA (reference sequence). CDR3 nucleotide sequence: TGCAGCGACCAGGACAGCTCTGGAAACACCATATATTTT. Translated, it gives CSDQDSSGNTIYF.

The CDR3 protein is CASSRDRGSGGGYTF. CDR3 nucleotide sequence: TGTGCCAGCAGCCGGGACAGGGGTTCAGGTGGCGGCTACACCTTC. The V and J genes are TRBV2 and TRBJ1-2; 10 positions agree with TRBD1. The CDR3 runs to 15 residues. After removal of 6 bases from V and 8 bases from J, the junction contained 12 bases not matched to a gene. Germline V gene data show CDR1 as SNHLY and CDR2 as FYNNEI. Filled out from reference TRBV2 and TRBJ1-2, the complete variable domain reads EPEVTQTPSHQVTQMGQEVILRCVPISNHLYFYWYRQILGQKVEFLVSFYNNEISEKSEIFDDQFSVERPDGSNFTLKIRSTKLEDSAMYFCASSRDRGSGGGYTFGSGTRLTVV.

The chain couples TRBV10-3 to TRBJ2-2, with TRBD1 matching 8 bases. Germline values: CDR1 ENHRY, CDR2 SYGVKD. There are 18 residues in the CDR3. The trim removed 10 bases at V and 3 bases at J, leaving 19 bases unmatched. CDR3 loop: CASSPRTGSDRYTGELFF. The DNA for the CDR3 is TGTGCCAGCAGCCCCCGGACAGGGTCGGATCGCTACACCGGGGAGCTGTTTTTT.

The table lists this clonotype with many counts. This sequence joins TRBV7-2 and TRBJ1-1, with 8 bases identical to TRBD1. Germline V lookup: CDR1 SGHTA, CDR2 FQGNSA. Germline trimming cut 5 bases from V and 2 bases from J; bases unmatched to any gene: 4. The length of the CDR3 is 14 residues. The CDR3 region is CASSRGQANTEAFF. In nucleotides, the CDR3 is TGTGCCAGCAGCCGGGGACAGGCTAACACTGAAGCTTTCTTT.

This clonotype was observed a few times. The rearrangement joins TRBV7-3 to TRBJ2-7, with D perhaps matching TRBD1 or TRBD2 (6 bases each). Per germline, CDR1 SGHTA and CDR2 FQGTGA. The germline V and J ends were trimmed by 5 bases and 2 bases, with 13 bases remaining between them. The CDR3 loop spans 14 amino acids. The CDR3 is CASSQGGFPYEQYF. The DNA for the CDR3 is TGTGCCAGCAGCCAAGGGGGGTTCCCCTACGAGCAGTACTTC. The full variable domain, completed using reference TRBV7-3 and TRBJ2-7, is GAGVSQTPSNKVTEKGKYVELRCDPISGHTALYWYRQSLGQGPEFLIYFQGTGAADDSGLPNDRFFAVRPEGSVSTLKIQRTERGDSAVYLCASSQGGFPYEQYFGPGTRLTVT.

The genes are TRBV11-2 and TRBJ1-6; perhaps TRBD1 as D (6 bases). V was cut by 2 bases and J by 10 bases, with 12 bases left in between. The CDR3 contains 14 residues. Germline V lookup: CDR1 SGHAT, CDR2 FQNNGV. CDR3 sequence: CASSLLDRLSPLHF. The DNA of the CDR3 is TGTGCCAGCAGCTTACTCGACAGGCTATCACCCCTCCACTTT.

This clonotype was seen a few times. The V call is TRBV29-1, the J call TRBJ2-1, with TRBD2 matching 7 bases. The CDR3 sequence is 14 residues long. Trimming took 2 bases from V and 3 from J; bases not matched to a gene: 4. Per germline, CDR1 SQVTM and CDR2 ANQGSEA. The CDR3 loop is CSVETGLVYNEQFF. For the CDR3, the DNA is TGCAGCGTTGAAACTGGACTAGTCTACAATGAGCAGTTCTTC.

The chain links TRBV19 to TRBJ2-2; TRBD2 agrees at 11 bases. Germline V gives CDR1 LNHDA, CDR2 SQIVND (reference sequence). V shed 0 bases, J shed 4 bases, and the junction held 1 base outside the gene matches. This CDR3 is 16 amino acids long. Here the CDR3 reads CASSIDSGRATGELFF. The CDR3 DNA is TGTGCCAGTAGTATAGATAGCGGGAGGGCCACCGGGGAGCTGTTTTTT.

This chain connects TRBV7-2 to TRBJ1-2, with D possibly being TRBD1 (5 bases). The CDR3 runs to 17 residues. From germline, CDR1 is SGHTA and CDR2 FQGNSA. The V gene lost 1 base and the J gene lost 4 bases, with 19 bases spanning the gap. The CDR3 here is CASSLGPSGGGSYGYTF. Here the CDR3 DNA reads TGTGCCAGCAGCTTAGGTCCGAGCGGGGGAGGAAGCTATGGCTACACCTTC.